This is a list of T cell receptor beta chains from one sample in a study of blood T cell repertoires in COVID-19. Sequencing used immunoSEQ multiplex PCR; TCRdb keeps in-frame clones, though not all of them. The repertoire holds about 250,000 clones, with under 95% as singletons. The sequenced sample consisted of PBMCs or T cells enriched from blood (not recorded which). The receptor set was obtained from a woman in her late teens or twenties who had recovered from COVID-19. Both conserved end residues are part of each CDR3. D genes are given only for firm matches. Size is omitted from some rows. Given values are once, few, many or a class for expanded clones.

clone size,D gene,J gene,V gene,CDR3 protein,CDR3 DNA
.,TRBD1,TRBJ2-1,TRBV24-1,CATSDSGGSALNEQFF,TGTGCCACCAGTGACTCAGGGGGATCGGCCCTCAATGAGCAGTTCTTC
.,TRBD1,TRBJ1-2,TRBV4-3,CASSQGAGGEYGYTF,TGCGCCAGCAGCCAAGGGGCAGGGGGCGAGTATGGCTACACCTTC
.,.,TRBJ1-5,TRBV5-6,CASSEAPNNQPQHF,TGTGCCAGCAGCGAGGCCCCGAACAATCAGCCCCAGCATTTT
.,TRBD2,TRBJ2-7,TRBV2,CASRAGREEQYF,TGTGCCAGCAGAGCGGGACGGGAAGAGCAGTACTTC
.,TRBD1,TRBJ2-5,TRBV5-8,CASRNRGQETQYF,TGTGCCAGCAGAAACAGGGGACAAGAGACCCAGTACTTC
.,.,TRBJ2-3,TRBV24-1,CATSASRATGRYF,TGTGCCACCAGTGCCTCTAGGGCCACAGGGAGGTATTTT
.,TRBD2,TRBJ2-1,TRBV10-3,CAITVGEREFGEQFF,TGTGCCATCACGGTGGGGGAGCGGGAGTTCGGTGAGCAGTTCTTC
.,.,TRBJ2-1,TRBV15,CATSRGTGGYNEQFF,TGTGCCACCAGCAGAGGGACCGGGGGATACAATGAGCAGTTCTTC
.,.,TRBJ2-1,TRBV19,CASSGGKFDEQFF,TGTGCCAGTAGTGGAGGGAAGTTCGATGAGCAGTTCTTC
.,.,TRBJ2-7,TRBV5-6,CASSFGPGRAYEQYF,TGTGCCAGCAGCTTTGGGCCGGGAAGGGCCTACGAGCAGTACTTC
.,TRBD2,TRBJ2-7,TRBV3-1/TRBV3-2,CASSQETAGGLEQYF,TGTGCCAGCAGCCAAGAAACAGCGGGAGGGCTCGAGCAGTACTTC
once,.,TRBJ2-5,TRBV29-1,CSVERGRETQYF,TGCAGCGTTGAAAGGGGTCGGGAGACCCAGTACTTC
.,.,TRBJ1-2,TRBV12-3/TRBV12-4,CASSFRGTYGYTF,TGTGCCAGCAGTTTTAGGGGGACCTATGGCTACACCTTC
.,.,TRBJ1-6,TRBV27,CASGRGAFYNSPLHF,TGTGCCAGCGGGCGGGGGGCTTTCTATAATTCACCCCTCCACTTT
few,TRBD1,TRBJ2-7,TRBV7-2,CASSLIAAGTGGGEQYF,TGTGCCAGCAGCTTAATCGCCGCCGGGACAGGGGGCGGCGAGCAGTACTTC
many,.,TRBJ1-2,TRBV7-8,CASSLGILSLGGALGYGYTF,TGTGCCAGCAGCTTAGGGATTTTATCGTTAGGGGGGGCCCTCGGATATGGCTACACCTTC